This entry concerns a single T cell receptor (beta chain). Libraries were prepared by immunoSEQ multiplex PCR; TCRdb keeps only in-frame clonotypes and omits some of them. The data hold approximately 300,000 clones, with around 90% observed a single time. The CDR3 has 15 residues. The germline V and J ends were trimmed by 3 bases and 10 bases, with 16 bases remaining between them. CDR1 SNHLY and CDR2 FYNNEI come from the germline V gene. This specimen belongs to a study of blood T cell repertoires in COVID-19. The sequence was obtained from a man aged 60-69 years who had recovered from COVID-19. This rearrangement joins TRBV2 to TRBJ1-6; D is unresolved. Sequencing input: PBMCs or T cells enriched from blood (not recorded which). CDR3 loop: CASSEGRGYGSPLHF. In nucleotides, the CDR3 is TGTGCCAGCAGTGAGGGGAGAGGGTACGGATCACCCCTCCACTTT.